Below, one T cell receptor (beta chain) is given with its context. What it recognizes is unknown. The study enrolled healthy HIV-negative adults without recent acute infections or vaccinations as donors. Among the donors, all were Caucasian adults who lived in Nashville, Tennessee. The data are from a study of shared clonotypes between healthy human individuals. The CDR3 is 13 residues long. CDR1 SGHVS and CDR2 FQNEAQ come from the germline V gene. V was trimmed by 7 bases and J by 3 bases, leaving 12 bases between them. Overall study results and limits: Even with large depth, rarefaction showed that sorted-subset sequencing was incomplete. The sharing of about 5% of naive CD4 clonotypes was seen across a few donors.

Only in-frame clones appear in the TCRdb table, and some are missing; sequencing was by immunoSEQ multiplex PCR. This sample yields 740,000 or so clones, of which around three quarters are seen a single time; 1.5% to 2% belongs to the top ten. The sequenced sample consisted of memory CD4+ T cells sorted from blood. Subset here: CD45RA-negative fraction. The sequence derives from a woman in her thirties in good health. V and J are TRBV7-8 and TRBJ1-1; TRBD1 is a possible D gene (5 bases). CDR3 residues: CASNTQGDTEAFF. The DNA for the CDR3 is TGTGCCAGCAATACCCAAGGGGACACTGAAGCTTTCTTT.